The 30 T cell receptor beta chains below were found in one sample sequenced in a study of T cells expressing NK-cell markers. TCRdb re-called the 5' RACE reads; one entry per CDR3 protein, DNA not given. There are hundreds of thousands of distinct CDR3 sequences in the sample, with 4% to 6.5% held by the top ten. The sequencing sample was made of blood T cells: a sorted CD56 or NKG2C T cell subset, CD4+ or CD8+ T cells, or bulk PBMC T cells (not recorded which). These receptors were obtained from a man aged 18-70 years in good health.

This chain joins TRBV24-1 and TRBJ2-3; TCRdb's D call of TRBD1 is untestable without DNA. This CDR3 spans 15 amino acids. Looked up from germline, CDR1 is KGHDR and CDR2 is SFDVKD. CDR3 protein: CATSESGTSSHTQYF.

The chain is built from TRBV9 and TRBJ2-7; the D call of TRBD1 rests on TCRdb alone, since no DNA is present to check it. Per germline, CDR1 SGDLS and CDR2 YYNGEE. CDR3 length equals 14 residues. CDR3 amino acids: CASSVGQGRYEQYF.

The chain joins TRBV7-6 to TRBJ2-2; TCRdb's assignment of TRBD1 cannot be checked, as there is no DNA. The CDR3 runs 17 residues. Germline CDR1 reads SGHVS; CDR2 reads FNYEAQ. CDR3: CASSPQTGLLRAGELFF.

The chain has TRBV12-3 or TRBV12-4 and TRBJ2-6; the TCRdb call, TRBD1, lacks DNA for checking. The CDR3 spans 18 residues. CDR3 sequence reads: CASRPGLGVPSGANVLTF.

The J gene is TRBJ2-4, the V gene TRBV6-5; with no DNA, the TCRdb D assignment of TRBD1 cannot be verified. Germline values: CDR1 MNHEY, CDR2 SVGAGI. This CDR3 is built from 18 residues. The CDR3 loop reads CASSYPDRESIAKNIQYF.

This chain joins TRBV12-3 or TRBV12-4 and TRBJ1-1. CDR3 size: 16 residues. The CDR3: CASSLATARMNTEAFF.

The V gene is TRBV6-2 or TRBV6-3, the J gene TRBJ2-3; absent DNA, TCRdb's TRBD2 call cannot be checked. CDR3 length: 16 amino acids. Germline V gene lookup returns CDR1 MNHEY and CDR2 SVGEGT. CDR3 loop: CASSIRGAYLTDTQYF.

The chain joins TRBV12-3 or TRBV12-4 to TRBJ1-5; absent DNA, TCRdb's TRBD1 call cannot be checked. There are 17 residues in the CDR3. The CDR3: CASSRDTGTGGYQPQHF.

The chain's CDR3 is CASSFIAGGSYEQYF. The chain joins TRBV12-3 or TRBV12-4 to TRBJ2-7; the TCRdb D gene call, TRBD2, has no DNA to confirm it. The length of the CDR3 is 15 residues.

The V and J genes are TRBV6-5 and TRBJ2-5; TCRdb picks TRBD2, but there is no DNA to check that call. Per germline, CDR1 MNHEY and CDR2 SVGAGI. The CDR3 sequence is 18 residues long. The CDR3 spells CASSYRGQAGGRRETQYF.

The genes are TRBV5-5 and TRBJ1-2; as DNA is missing, the TRBD1 call by TCRdb cannot be tested. This CDR3 is 17 amino acids long. Per the germline V gene, CDR1 is SGHKS and CDR2 is YYEKEE (reference sequence). CDR3 sequence reads: CASSSPLDGYPNYGYTF. Combining the CDR3 with reference TRBV5-5 and TRBJ1-2 gives the whole variable domain DAGVTQSPTHLIKTRGQQVTLRCSPISGHKSVSWYQQVLGQGPQFIFQYYEKEERGRGNFPDRFSARQFPNYSSELNVNALLLGDSALYLCASSSPLDGYPNYGYTFGSGTRLTVV.

The chain carries TRBV7-9 and TRBJ1-1; TCRdb returns TRBD1, unconfirmable since there is no DNA. Germline CDR1 SEHNR, CDR2 FQNEAQ (reference sequence). The CDR3 totals 15 residues. The CDR3 here is CASSLARSGATEAFF.

The chain couples TRBV20-1 to TRBJ2-3; TCRdb's D gene call, TRBD2, goes unchecked for lack of DNA. This CDR3 contains 17 residues. Per germline, CDR1 DFQATT and CDR2 SNEGSKA (reference sequence). This CDR3 is CSARDLVAGGLTDTQYF.

The J gene is TRBJ2-1, the V gene TRBV5-1; TCRdb proposes TRBD2, but this gene call is untestable without DNA. Germline values: CDR1 SGHRS, CDR2 YFSETQ. The CDR3 totals 15 residues. This CDR3 reads CASSFSPSGADEQFF.

CDR3 in amino acids: CASSIVNSETQYF. The rearrangement uses TRBV19 and TRBJ2-5. Germline-derived CDR1 and CDR2 are LNHDA and SQIVND (reference sequence). This CDR3 has 13 residues.

The genes are TRBV11-2 and TRBJ2-4; TCRdb selects TRBD2, and the lack of DNA leaves this call unchecked. CDR3 length: 19 amino acids. Germline loops: CDR1 SGHAT, CDR2 FQNNGV. This CDR3 is CASRLAPAGLTRGKNIQYF.

V and J are TRBV12-3 or TRBV12-4 and TRBJ2-3; checking the TCRdb D call of TRBD1 is not possible without DNA. The CDR3 extends over 14 amino acids. This CDR3 is CASNSDRGADTQYF.

The chain recombines TRBV3-1 with TRBJ1-1; there is no DNA to check the TCRdb D call of TRBD1. The CDR3 contains 13 residues. CDR1 and CDR2 from the germline V gene are LGHDT and YNNKEL (reference sequence). The CDR3: CASSWGINTEAFF.

This chain joins TRBV2 and TRBJ2-2. Germline values: CDR1 SNHLY, CDR2 FYNNEI. This CDR3 region has 18 residues. CDR3: CASSEGGVSSANTGELFF.

V gene TRBV20-1 combines with J gene TRBJ1-2; TCRdb reports TRBD1, a call that lacks DNA to check it against. The CDR3 contains 13 residues. CDR1 and CDR2 from the germline V gene are DFQATT and SNEGSKA (reference sequence). The CDR3 sequence: CSALPGQGYGYTF.

The chain recombines TRBV5-1 with TRBJ2-2; no DNA is available, so the TRBD1 call from TCRdb remains unchecked. The CDR3 loop spans 16 amino acids. Germline-derived CDR1 and CDR2 are SGHRS and YFSETQ. The CDR3 sequence: CASSLTVTGNTGELFF.

The chain recombines TRBV7-2 with TRBJ2-1. CDR1 and CDR2 (germline): SGHTA, FQGNSA. This CDR3 comprises 17 residues. CDR3 protein: CASSLTGVVGSYNEQFF.

CDR3 sequence reads: CASSLGTSGARGEQYF. V usage is TRBV5-1 and J usage is TRBJ2-7; the TCRdb call, TRBD2, lacks DNA for checking. This CDR3 spans 16 amino acids. Germline loops: CDR1 SGHRS, CDR2 YFSETQ.

J is TRBJ1-4 and V is TRBV5-1; as DNA is missing, the TRBD1 call by TCRdb cannot be tested. The CDR3 is 14 amino acids. CDR1 is SGHRS, CDR2 YFSETQ, per germline. CDR3 sequence reads: CASRTGTGVEKLFF.

The chain recombines TRBV5-6 with TRBJ1-5. The CDR3 contains 12 residues. Germline V CDR1 and CDR2: SGHDT, YYEEEE. The CDR3 sequence is CASSYHGQPQHF.

The chain employs TRBV7-6 and TRBJ1-5; TCRdb gives TRBD1 as the D gene, but with no DNA this cannot be confirmed. CDR1 is SGHVS, CDR2 FNYEAQ, per germline. The CDR3 runs to 13 residues. The CDR3 loop is CASSGAEGQPQHF.

This chain joins TRBV5-6 and TRBJ2-1; checking the TCRdb D call of TRBD1 is not possible without DNA. Germline V CDR1 and CDR2: SGHDT, YYEEEE. The CDR3 runs to 15 residues. The CDR3 sequence is CASSLFRGAWDEQFF.

This chain connects TRBV19 to TRBJ2-5; TCRdb's D call of TRBD2 is untestable without DNA. The CDR3 spans 15 residues. Germline loops: CDR1 LNHDA, CDR2 SQIVND (reference sequence). This chain's CDR3 is CASSIGGHAGETQYF.

The rearrangement links TRBV3-1 to TRBJ2-3; there is no DNA to check the TCRdb D call of TRBD1. The germline gives CDR1 LGHDT, CDR2 YNNKEL (reference sequence). This CDR3 spans 15 amino acids. CDR3 protein: CASSRRGGAYGTQYF.

The chain recombines TRBV11-2 with TRBJ2-1; the TRBD1 assignment by TCRdb is unverifiable without DNA. Looked up from germline, CDR1 is SGHAT and CDR2 is FQNNGV. The CDR3 is made up of 15 amino acids. CDR3 amino acids: CASSPTPLGGNEQFF.